This TCR beta chain derives from a study of shared clonotypes between healthy human individuals. Study conclusions and caveats: Generation probabilities of non-shared clonotypes were lower (relative to those shared by all four donors).

The assay was run at deep level. The authors distributed each subset's genomic DNA evenly over several immunoSEQ plates. Each replicate PCR on the sorted subsets used roughly 210 ng DNA (about 30,000 T cell genomes). The table came from immunoSEQ multiplex PCR; TCRdb's copy has only in-frame clones and leaves some out. Seen here are a few million clones, 85% to 95% observed once, and the top ten hold 0.3% to 0.4%. As regards this clone: What it binds is not known.

Germline V gives CDR1 SNHLY, CDR2 FYNNEI. V shed 5 bases, J shed 2 bases, and the junction held 6 bases outside the gene matches. This CDR3 spans 16 amino acids. The chain is built from TRBV2 and TRBJ2-7, with TRBD2 matching 13 bases. The receptor was isolated from a man aged 18 to 30 in good health. Some clones in this sample may be carry-over from other donors' samples. Sequencing was carried out using naive CD4+ T cells from PBMCs. Subset given: CD45RA+ positively selected. CDR3 in amino acids: CASSRGLAGLTYEQYF. The CDR3 DNA reads TGTGCCAGCAGTAGGGGACTAGCGGGACTCACCTACGAGCAGTACTTC.